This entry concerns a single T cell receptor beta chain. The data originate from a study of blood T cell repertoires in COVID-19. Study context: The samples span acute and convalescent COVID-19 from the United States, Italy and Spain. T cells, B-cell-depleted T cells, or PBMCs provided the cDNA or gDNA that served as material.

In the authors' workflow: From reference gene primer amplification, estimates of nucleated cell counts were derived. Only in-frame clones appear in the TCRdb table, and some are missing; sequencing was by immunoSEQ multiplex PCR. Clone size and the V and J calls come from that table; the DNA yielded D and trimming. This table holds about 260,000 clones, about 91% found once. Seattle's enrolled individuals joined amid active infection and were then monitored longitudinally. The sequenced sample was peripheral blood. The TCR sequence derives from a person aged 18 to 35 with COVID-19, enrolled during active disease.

CDR3 amino acids: CATSDLQPDREIAGGYYNEQFF. The CDR3 region has the DNA TGTGCCACCAGTGATTTGCAACCCGACAGGGAGATAGCGGGAGGGTACTACAATGAGCAGTTCTTC. The V call is TRBV24-1, the J call TRBJ2-1; 11 bases align to TRBD2. In germline, CDR1 is KGHDR, CDR2 SFDVKD. The CDR3 extends over 22 amino acids. The V segment lost 0 bases and the J segment 3 bases; nucleotides outside the gene matches: 18.